Listed below are T cell receptor beta chains from one sample, sequenced in a study of cytomegalovirus exposure and HLA in healthy donors. The assay was immunoSEQ multiplex PCR, and TCRdb's table has in-frame clones only and misses some. The sample includes about 76,000 clones, just under 80% of them seen just once. The specimen sequenced was PBMCs. These receptors were obtained from a middle-aged woman in good health and CMV-seropositive. Both conserved end residues are part of each CDR3. The D gene is left open where the match is weak. Some rows mark clone size as missing; the rest say once, few, many or name a class of expanded clone.

V	length	size	D	J	DNA	CDR3
TRBV5-4	15	NA	TRBD1	TRBJ1-1	TGTGCCAGCAGCCAGGGACAGGGGGAAGCCACTGAAGCTTTCTTT	CASSQGQGEATEAFF
TRBV7-2	12	NA	NA	TRBJ1-1	TGTGCCAGCAGGAGGGAGCATTCTGAAGCTTTCTTT	CASRREHSEAFF
TRBV4-1	15	once	NA	TRBJ1-5	TGCGCCAGCAGCCAAGAAGAGAGCCCGAATCAGCCCCAGCATTTT	CASSQEESPNQPQHF
TRBV5-1	14	NA	TRBD1	TRBJ2-7	TGCGCCAGCAGCTTTGGGACAGGGGCTCGCGAGCAGTACTTC	CASSFGTGAREQYF
TRBV5-1	13	NA	TRBD1	TRBJ2-5	TGCGCCAGCAGAGAGGGACAGGGGGAGACCCAGTACTTC	CASREGQGETQYF
TRBV4-1	18	NA	TRBD1	TRBJ2-2	TGCGCCAGCAGCCAAGTTTCGGGACAGGGGGCGAGAGTCGGGGAGCTGTTTTTT	CASSQVSGQGARVGELFF
TRBV4-3	16	NA	TRBD2	TRBJ2-7	TGCGCCAGCAGCCAAGGTGCCAGCGGGAGCTCCTACGAGCAGTACTTC	CASSQGASGSSYEQYF
TRBV2	14	NA	TRBD1	TRBJ2-7	TGTGCCAGCAGTGGGGGACAGGGCGTAAGCGAGCAGTACTTC	CASSGGQGVSEQYF
TRBV2	15	NA	TRBD2	TRBJ2-3	TGTGCCACTACCGGACTAGCGGGGGGGCAAGGGACGCAGTATTTT	CATTGLAGGQGTQYF
TRBV7-8	14	NA	NA	TRBJ1-1	TGTGCCAGCAGCTTCCCCGGCAGGGACACTGAAGCTTTCTTT	CASSFPGRDTEAFF
TRBV2	15	NA	TRBD2	TRBJ2-5	TGTGCCAGCAGCCTCACTAGCGGGGTCGGGGAGACCCAGTACTTC	CASSLTSGVGETQYF
TRBV30	14	NA	NA	TRBJ2-1	TGTGCCTGGAGTGTAAGTAGCTACCACAATGAGCAGTTCTTC	CAWSVSSYHNEQFF
TRBV6-1	15	NA	NA	TRBJ1-1	TGTGCCAGCAGTGAGTTAGGGGGAGCGAACACTGAAGCTTTCTTT	CASSELGGANTEAFF
TRBV9	16	once	TRBD1	TRBJ1-2	TGTGCCAGCAGCTCTAGGCCGGGACAGGGACACTATGGCTACACCTTC	CASSSRPGQGHYGYTF
TRBV29-1	12	NA	NA	TRBJ1-1	TGCAGCGTTGCGGGATTGGGGACTGAAGCTTTCTTT	CSVAGLGTEAFF
TRBV7-9	14	NA	NA	TRBJ1-5	TGTGCCAGCAGCCACGGACAGTACAATCAGCCCCAGCATTTT	CASSHGQYNQPQHF
TRBV6-1	12	few	NA	TRBJ1-1	TGTGCCAGCAGTGTTAGGGGCACTGAAGCTTTCTTT	CASSVRGTEAFF
TRBV6-1	12	NA	NA	TRBJ1-2	TGTGCCAGCAGTGAGACTCTTTATGGCTACACCTTC	CASSETLYGYTF
TRBV7-2	17	few	TRBD2	TRBJ2-3	TGTGCCAGCAGCTTAGCGCGGGGGGGGCGCGGTGTAGATACGCAGTATTTT	CASSLARGGRGVDTQYF
TRBV7-9	15	NA	TRBD1	TRBJ1-4	TGTGCCAGCAGCCCCAGACAGGGGGAATACGAAAAACTGTTTTTT	CASSPRQGEYEKLFF
TRBV28	15	NA	TRBD1	TRBJ2-7	TGTGCCAGCAGCGAAACCGGGACAGGGGACAGCGAGCAGTACTTC	CASSETGTGDSEQYF
TRBV4-3	15	few	NA	TRBJ1-6	TGCGCCAGCAGCCCCTCTCTATCCCGGGACATGTCTCTCCACTTT	CASSPSLSRDMSLHF
TRBV28	12	NA	TRBD1	TRBJ2-7	TGTGCCAGCAGGGGACAGACCTACGAGCAGTACTTC	CASRGQTYEQYF
TRBV6-8	16	NA	TRBD2	TRBJ2-3	TGTGCCAGCAGTTACGTTGCTAGCGGGGTGGGTAATACGCAGTATTTT	CASSYVASGVGNTQYF
TRBV5-4	16	NA	TRBD2	TRBJ2-3	TGTGCCAGCAGCTCGGGCGAGGGAGCGGGAACAGATACGCAGTATTTT	CASSSGEGAGTDTQYF
TRBV2	14	NA	TRBD1	TRBJ1-6	TGTGCCAGCAGTACGGACAGGGGGAGGTCACCCCTCCACTTT	CASSTDRGRSPLHF
TRBV5-1	16	NA	TRBD2	TRBJ2-5	TGCGCCAGCAGCTACAAAGTAGCGGGGGGTGAAGAGACCCAGTACTTC	CASSYKVAGGEETQYF
TRBV28	15	NA	NA	TRBJ1-1	TGTGCCAGCAGTTTATACCGGCGGAGGAACACTGAAGCTTTCTTT	CASSLYRRRNTEAFF
TRBV10-3	15	NA	TRBD2	TRBJ2-1	TGTGCCATCAGTGTCAGACTAGCGGGGCGGAATGAGCAGTTCTTC	CAISVRLAGRNEQFF
TRBV7-2	15	NA	NA	TRBJ2-7	TGTGCCAGCAGCACGTCCGGGACAACCACCTACGAGCAGTACTTC	CASSTSGTTTYEQYF